This T cell receptor (beta chain) was recorded in a study of cytomegalovirus exposure and HLA in healthy donors. Across the study: Out of about 410 genotyped donors, about 84% belonged to the Caucasian-associated ancestry cluster. General study points: Reported results showed that the classifier diagnosed cytomegalovirus status with high specificity and sensitivity. Most likely, a cluster of highly shared sequence variants arose as a sequencing artifact.

13 Jbeta primers and 60 Vbeta primers were used for the PCR. Per the original methods: In a later analysis, around 11 million of approximately 86 million unique beta chains occurred in at least two donors. The table came from immunoSEQ multiplex PCR; TCRdb's copy has only in-frame clones and leaves some out. That table supplies the V and J calls and clone size; D and trimming were determined from the DNA. This table holds roughly 140,000 clones, approximately 84% found once. Remarks on this clone: Its target is unknown.

The CDR3 contains 14 residues. Germline loops: CDR1 MNHEY, CDR2 SMNVEV (reference sequence). V lost 6 bases and J 5 bases, leaving 16 bases between the germline ends. This receptor was obtained from a woman aged 18-30 years in good health and CMV-seronegative. The chain joins TRBV27 to TRBJ2-5, with D perhaps TRBD2 (6 bases). Sequences were obtained from PBMCs. The CDR3, as DNA: TGTGCCAGCAGCCGGGGTCTAGCGTCGGAGACCCAGTACTTC. Its protein is CASSRGLASETQYF.